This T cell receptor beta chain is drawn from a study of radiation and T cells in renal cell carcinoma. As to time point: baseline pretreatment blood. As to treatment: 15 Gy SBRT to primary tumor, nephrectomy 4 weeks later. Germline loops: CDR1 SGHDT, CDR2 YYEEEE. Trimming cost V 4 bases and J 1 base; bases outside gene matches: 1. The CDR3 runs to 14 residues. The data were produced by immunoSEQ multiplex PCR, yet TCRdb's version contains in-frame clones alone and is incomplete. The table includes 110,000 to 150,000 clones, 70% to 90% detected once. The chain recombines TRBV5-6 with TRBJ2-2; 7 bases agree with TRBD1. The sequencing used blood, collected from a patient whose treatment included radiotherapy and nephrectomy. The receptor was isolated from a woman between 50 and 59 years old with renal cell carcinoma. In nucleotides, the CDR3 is TGTGCCAGCAGCGGGACAGTGAACACCGGGGAGCTGTTTTTT. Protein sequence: CASSGTVNTGELFF.